This T cell receptor (beta chain) came from a study of graft-versus-host responses after intestinal transplantation. Study overall: Recipients across the board were started on anti-thymocyte globulin induction, then kept on tacrolimus and steroids for two to three years. The study, taken as a whole, reports: High graft-versus-host to host-versus-graft T cell clonal ratios marked allografts of patients with graft-donor macrochimerism. Detected in recipient marrow were GvH clones, some of which were first observed in ileum or blood.

In regard to this clone: Antigen unknown.

Per the germline V gene, CDR1 is LGHNA and CDR2 is YSLEER. Trimming stripped 1 base from V and 0 bases from J, with 9 bases between. This CDR3 is built from 15 residues. Researchers processed graft tissue to release intraepithelial and lamina propria lymphocytes. This table comes from immunoSEQ multiplex PCR, and its TCRdb copy is limited to in-frame clones, with some not included. This sample has 15,000 or so clones, with 77% found just once. The clonotype was recovered from a human patient who received an intestinal transplant, so some T cells may come from the graft donor. V and J are TRBV4-3 and TRBJ1-2, with D possibly TRBD1 on 6 matching bases. Sequences were derived from ileum tissue, sampled approximately 27 days after intestinal transplant. CDR3 sequence (DNA): TGCGCCAGCAGCCAAGTAGGGGGTCCTAACTATGGCTACACCTTC. Translating it yields CASSQVGGPNYGYTF.